These 16 T cell receptor beta chains were all obtained from the same sample, sequenced in a study of blood T cell repertoires in COVID-19. Sequencing was performed with immunoSEQ multiplex PCR; in TCRdb, only in-frame clones are kept and a portion is missing. The sample contains 150,000 to 200,000 clones, 82% of which appear only once. Material: PBMCs or T cells enriched from blood (not recorded which). The source is a woman in her fifties or sixties with acute COVID-19.

The rearrangement uses TRBV9 and TRBJ2-7; possibly TRBD1 for D (6 bases). The CDR3 contains 13 residues. Per the germline V gene, CDR1 is SGDLS and CDR2 is YYNGEE. Trimming removed 4 bases from V and 4 bases from J, with 12 bases in between. CDR3 region: CASSPPQGYEQYF. Written as DNA, the CDR3 is TGTGCCAGCAGCCCCCCACAGGGATACGAGCAGTACTTC.

The genes are TRBV5-4 and TRBJ1-1; D unclear. Germline V gene lookup returns CDR1 SGHNT and CDR2 YYREEE (reference sequence). The CDR3 sequence is 12 residues long. V was trimmed by 4 bases and J by 10 bases, leaving 14 bases between them. CDR3 sequence (DNA): TGTGCCAGCAGCCCCAACGGGGAAAGAGCTTTCTTT. Translating it yields CASSPNGERAFF.

V and J are TRBV30 and TRBJ2-3, with D maybe TRBD1 (5 bases). This CDR3 has 14 residues. Germline lookup yields CDR1 GTSNPN and CDR2 SVGIG (reference sequence). Trimming pared 0 bases from V and 2 bases from J, leaving 9 bases between. The CDR3 loop is CAWSVSRDTDTQYF. The CDR3, as DNA: TGTGCCTGGAGTGTATCCAGGGACACAGATACGCAGTATTTT.

V usage is TRBV12-5 and J usage is TRBJ1-6; possible D gene TRBD1, 6 bases. Deletions cut 6 bases from V and 6 bases from J, with 12 bases between. CDR1 LGHNT and CDR2 FRNRAP come from the germline V gene. The CDR3 contains 14 residues. This chain's CDR3 is CASGLGGPNSPLHF. DNA for the CDR3: TGTGCTAGTGGCCTTGGGGGCCCTAATTCACCCCTCCACTTT.

This clone was found once. V usage is TRBV5-6 and J usage is TRBJ1-2; D call uncertain. Germline CDR1 is SGHDT and CDR2 is YYEEEE. Trimming removed 4 bases at V and 4 bases at J, with 17 bases between. The CDR3 length is 15 residues. CDR3 in amino acids: CASSPSAGATYGYTF. DNA of the CDR3: TGTGCCAGCAGCCCCTCGGCGGGAGCTACCTATGGCTACACCTTC. The complete variable domain, with remaining parts taken from reference TRBV5-6 and TRBJ1-2, reads DAGVTQSPTHLIKTRGQQVTLRCSPKSGHDTVSWYQQALGQGPQFIFQYYEEEERQRGNFPDRFSGHQFPNYSSELNVNALLLGDSALYLCASSPSAGATYGYTFGSGTRLTVV.

The chain recombines TRBV2 with TRBJ2-5; 12 bases fit TRBD1. Germline CDR1 and CDR2: SNHLY and FYNNEI. The ends lost 5 bases at V and 5 bases at J; junction bases unmatched: 6. The length of the CDR3 is 15 residues. CDR3 nucleotide sequence: TGTGCCAGCAGTTGGGGGACAGGGGGCTGGGAGACCCAGTACTTC. This translates into CASSWGTGGWETQYF.

The chain joins TRBV5-1 to TRBJ2-7, with TRBD1 as a possible D gene (6 bases). The germline CDR1 and CDR2 sequences are SGHRS and YFSETQ. The CDR3 spans 16 residues. Trimming shortened V by 0 bases and J by 2 bases, and 15 bases separated the two germline ends. CDR3: CASSLAPGAFTYEQYV. The CDR3 nucleotides are TGCGCCAGCAGCTTGGCCCCAGGGGCCTTCACCTACGAGCAGTACGTC.

The CDR3, as DNA: TGCGCCAGCAGCCAAGATTGGACATCGAACACCGGGGAGCTGTTTTTT. Amino acids: CASSQDWTSNTGELFF. The rearrangement joins TRBV4-3 to TRBJ2-2; TRBD1 is a possible D gene (5 bases). The CDR3 spans 16 residues. V shed 0 bases and J shed 0 bases, with 8 bases lying between them. Germline V gene sequence: CDR1 LGHNA, CDR2 YSLEER.

The chain is built from TRBV19 and TRBJ1-5; D gene unclear. V lost 7 bases and J 7 bases, leaving 17 bases between the germline ends. Germline loops: CDR1 LNHDA, CDR2 SQIVND (reference sequence). CDR3 length equals 14 residues. CDR3 amino acids: CASTWPRTGQPQHF. The CDR3 nucleotides are TGTGCCAGTACCTGGCCACGGACGGGGCAGCCCCAGCATTTT.

This clone was seen just once. This rearrangement joins TRBV4-1 to TRBJ2-3, with 8 bases aligning to TRBD2. Germline CDR1 is MGHRA and CDR2 is YSYEKL. The CDR3 is made up of 17 amino acids. Unmatched junction bases numbered 8, after V lost 3 bases and J lost 0 bases. CDR3 sequence: CASSHPTRGVSTDTQYF. In nucleotides, the CDR3 is TGCGCCAGCAGCCATCCTACGCGGGGGGTGAGCACAGATACGCAGTATTTT.

The V gene is TRBV19, the J gene TRBJ1-1; no reliable D call. CDR3 length: 14 amino acids. Trimming pared 3 bases from V and 4 bases from J, leaving 12 bases between. Germline CDR1 and CDR2: LNHDA and SQIVND (reference sequence). The CDR3 reads CASSIGRSGTEAFF. As DNA, the CDR3 is TGTGCCAGTAGTATCGGTAGGTCGGGCACTGAAGCTTTCTTT.

The V call is TRBV3-1 (or the pseudogene TRBV3-2), the J call TRBJ2-7; the match to TRBD2 covers 15 bases. V dropped 6 bases and J dropped 3; count of bases not matched to a gene: 3. Germline CDR1 and CDR2: LGHDT and YNNKEL (reference sequence). The CDR3 has 15 amino acids. CDR3 sequence (DNA): TGTGCCAGCAGTCGGACTAGCGGGAGGGACTACGAGCAGTACTTC. Amino acids: CASSRTSGRDYEQYF.

The chain links TRBV4-1 to TRBJ1-3, with D perhaps TRBD1 (5 bases). Germline V gives CDR1 MGHRA, CDR2 YSYEKL. CDR3 length: 20 residues. Trimming took 1 base from V and 1 from J, leaving 23 bases between them. The CDR3 loop reads CASSQGLGRRQRLSGNTIYF. The CDR3, as DNA: TGCGCCAGCAGCCAAGGGCTCGGTCGTAGACAGCGCTTATCTGGAAACACCATATATTTT.

The gene calls are TRBV19 and TRBJ2-5; 10 bases line up with TRBD2. The germline V gene encodes CDR1 LNHDA and CDR2 SQIVND (reference sequence). J lost 2 bases, V lost 9 bases, and 12 bases had no gene match. The CDR3 runs 16 residues. The CDR3 here is CASRDLGLAAQETQYF. DNA for the CDR3: TGTGCCAGCCGAGACCTTGGACTAGCGGCACAAGAGACCCAGTACTTC. Drawing the rest from reference TRBV19 and TRBJ2-5, the complete variable domain is DGGITQSPKYLFRKEGQNVTLSCEQNLNHDAMYWYRQDPGQGLRLIYYSQIVNDFQKGDIAEGYSVSREKKESFPLTVTSAQKNPTAFYLCASRDLGLAAQETQYFGPGTRLLVL.

The chain has TRBV19 and TRBJ1-4, with 9 nucleotides matching TRBD1. In germline, CDR1 is LNHDA, CDR2 SQIVND (reference sequence). With 10 bases clipped from V and 11 bases from J, the junction kept 11 bases outside the gene matches. The CDR3 is 13 residues long. For the CDR3, the DNA is TGTGCCACCCACCGGGACAGGGAGGGTAAACTGTTTTTT. It translates to CATHRDREGKLFF.

V gene TRBV6-2 or TRBV6-3 combines with J gene TRBJ1-5; D is uncertain. Per the germline V gene, CDR1 is MNHEY and CDR2 is SVGEGT. The length of the CDR3 is 13 residues. V lost 6 bases and J 6 bases, leaving 12 bases between the germline ends. For the CDR3, the DNA is TGTGCCAGCAGCCCAGCCAGAGGTCAGCCCCAGCATTTT. Translated, it gives CASSPARGQPQHF.